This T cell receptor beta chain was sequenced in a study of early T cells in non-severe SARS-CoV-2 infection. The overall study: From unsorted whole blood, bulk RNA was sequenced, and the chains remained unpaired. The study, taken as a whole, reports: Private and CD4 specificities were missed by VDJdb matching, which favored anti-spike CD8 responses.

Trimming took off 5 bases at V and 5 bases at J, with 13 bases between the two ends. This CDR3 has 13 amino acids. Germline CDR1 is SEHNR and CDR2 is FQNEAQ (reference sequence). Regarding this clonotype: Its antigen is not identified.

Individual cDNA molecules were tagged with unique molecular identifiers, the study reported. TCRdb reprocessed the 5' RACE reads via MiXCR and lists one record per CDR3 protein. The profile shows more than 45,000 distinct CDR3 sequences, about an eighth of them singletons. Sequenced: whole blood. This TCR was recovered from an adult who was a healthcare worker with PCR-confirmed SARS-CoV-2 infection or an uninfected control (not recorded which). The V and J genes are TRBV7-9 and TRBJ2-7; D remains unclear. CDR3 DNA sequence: TGTGCCAGCAGCAGGGCCCCGGCCGACGAGCAGTACTTC. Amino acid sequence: CASSRAPADEQYF.